The clone carrying this TCR beta chain was picked up many times. The target antigen is unknown. As for time point: newly diagnosed GD, antithyroid drugs for less than 3 months. PBMC-derived RNA was used for the TCR library. American Thyroid Association guidelines served as the basis for diagnosing Graves' disease. EDTA tubes held roughly 9.2 milliliters of peripheral blood from each patient. Per germline, CDR1 LGHDT and CDR2 YNNKEL (reference sequence). Deletions cut 3 bases from V and 1 base from J, with 12 bases between. CDR3 size: 15 residues. In building TCR beta libraries, iRepertoire HTBI primers were used together with Arm-PCR of CDR3 regions. TCRdb recomputed calls from the multiplex PCR reads with MiXCR, one row per CDR3 protein. Of around 360,000 distinct CDR3 sequences in the sample, 16% are singletons; the top ten hold around 20%. The sample belongs to a study of regulatory T cells in long-lasting Graves disease.

Broader study findings: Accuracy might have suffered from few samples.

These data were likewise used in another study, on T cells in Graves' hyperthyroidism and ophthalmopathy. That investigation notes: Uncontrolled infection, other autoimmune disease, pregnancy and lactation each barred patients from inclusion.

Sample: peripheral blood mononuclear cells (PBMCs), taken at new diagnosis, from a patient treated with antithyroid drugs. The V gene is TRBV3-1, the J gene TRBJ1-1; D is undetermined. This clonotype was obtained from a woman under 30 with Graves disease. This chain's CDR3 is CASSHYTEPNTEAFF. CDR3 DNA sequence: TGTGCCAGCAGCCACTATACAGAACCGAACACTGAAGCTTTCTTT. Full variable domain (outside the CDR3, taken from reference TRBV3-1 and TRBJ1-1): DTAVSQTPKYLVTQMGNDKSIKCEQNLGHDTMYWYKQDSKKFLKIMFSYNNKELIINETVPNRFSPKSPDKAHLNLHINSLELGDSAVYFCASSHYTEPNTEAFFGQGTRLTVV.